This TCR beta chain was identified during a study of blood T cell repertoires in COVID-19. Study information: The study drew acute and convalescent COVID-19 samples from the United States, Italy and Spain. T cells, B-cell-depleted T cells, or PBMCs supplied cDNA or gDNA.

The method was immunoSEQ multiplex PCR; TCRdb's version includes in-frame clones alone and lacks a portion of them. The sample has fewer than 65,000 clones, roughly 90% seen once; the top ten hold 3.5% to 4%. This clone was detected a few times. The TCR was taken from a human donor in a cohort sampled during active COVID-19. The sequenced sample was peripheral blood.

For the CDR3, the DNA is TGTGCCAGCAGTTTTGACAGGGCCCAGCCCCAGCATTTT. Translating gives CASSFDRAQPQHF. The chain couples TRBV2 to TRBJ1-5; the match to TRBD1 covers 7 bases. Germline assignment: CDR1 SNHLY and CDR2 FYNNEI. CDR3 length: 13 amino acids. The V and J ends lost 5 bases and 7 bases, in that order; junction bases with no gene match: 5. Supplemented by reference TRBV2 and TRBJ1-5, the full variable domain reads EPEVTQTPSHQVTQMGQEVILRCVPISNHLYFYWYRQILGQKVEFLVSFYNNEISEKSEIFDDQFSVERPDGSNFTLKIRSTKLEDSAMYFCASSFDRAQPQHFGDGTRLSIL.